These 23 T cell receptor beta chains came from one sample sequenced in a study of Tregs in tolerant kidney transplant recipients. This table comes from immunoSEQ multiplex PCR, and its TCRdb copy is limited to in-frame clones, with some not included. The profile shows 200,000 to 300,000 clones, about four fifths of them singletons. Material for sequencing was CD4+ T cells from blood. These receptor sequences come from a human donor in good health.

CDR3: CASSPGGGGVVYNEQFF. Here the CDR3 DNA reads TGTGCCAGCAGCCCTGGGGGGGGCGGGGTAGTCTACAATGAGCAGTTCTTC. The V call is TRBV11-3, the J call TRBJ2-1; perhaps TRBD2 as D (7 bases). V gave up 5 bases and J gave up 3 bases, with 20 bases separating them. This CDR3 has 17 amino acids. Germline CDR1 SGHNT, CDR2 YENEEA.

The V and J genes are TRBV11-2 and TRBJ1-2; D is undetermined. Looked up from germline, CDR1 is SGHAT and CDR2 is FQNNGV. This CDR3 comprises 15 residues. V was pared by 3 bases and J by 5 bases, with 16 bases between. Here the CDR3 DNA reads TGTGCCAGCAGCTTTCTGAGAACCCCCACGTATGGCTACACCTTC. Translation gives CASSFLRTPTYGYTF.

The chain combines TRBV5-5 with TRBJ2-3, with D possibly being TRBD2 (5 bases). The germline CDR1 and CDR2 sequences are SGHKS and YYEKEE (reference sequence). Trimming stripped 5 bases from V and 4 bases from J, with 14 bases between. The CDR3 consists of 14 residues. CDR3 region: CASRRASGADTQYF. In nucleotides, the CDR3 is TGTGCCAGCAGGCGGGCAAGCGGAGCAGATACGCAGTATTTT.

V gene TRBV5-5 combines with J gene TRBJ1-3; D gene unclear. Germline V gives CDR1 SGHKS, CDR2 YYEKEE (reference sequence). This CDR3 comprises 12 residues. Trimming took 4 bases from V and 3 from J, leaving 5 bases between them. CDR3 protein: CASSVIGNTIYF. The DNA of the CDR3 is TGTGCCAGCAGCGTAATTGGAAACACCATATATTTT.

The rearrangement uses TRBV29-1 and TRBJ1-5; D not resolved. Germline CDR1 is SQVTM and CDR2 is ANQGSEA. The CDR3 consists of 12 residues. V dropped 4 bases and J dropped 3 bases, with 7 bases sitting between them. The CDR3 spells CSVGLTNQPQHF. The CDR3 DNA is TGCAGCGTTGGACTGACCAATCAGCCCCAGCATTTT. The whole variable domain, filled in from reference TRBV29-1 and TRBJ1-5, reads SAVISQKPSRDICQRGTSLTIQCQVDSQVTMMFWYRQQPGQSLTLIATANQGSEATYESGFVIDKFPISRPNLTFSTLTVSNMSPEDSSIYLCSVGLTNQPQHFGDGTRLSIL.

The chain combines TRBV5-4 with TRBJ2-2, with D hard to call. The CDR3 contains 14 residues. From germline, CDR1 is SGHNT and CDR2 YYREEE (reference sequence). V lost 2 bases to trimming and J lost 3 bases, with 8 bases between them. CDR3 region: CASSLRRDTGELFF. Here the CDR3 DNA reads TGTGCCAGCAGCTTACGACGGGACACCGGGGAGCTGTTTTTT.

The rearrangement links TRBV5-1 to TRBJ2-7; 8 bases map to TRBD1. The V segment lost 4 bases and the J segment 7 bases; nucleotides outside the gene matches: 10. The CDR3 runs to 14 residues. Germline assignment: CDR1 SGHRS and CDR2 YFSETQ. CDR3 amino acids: CASSRPGTGFEQYF. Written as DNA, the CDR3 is TGCGCCAGCAGCCGACCCGGGACAGGTTTTGAGCAGTACTTC.

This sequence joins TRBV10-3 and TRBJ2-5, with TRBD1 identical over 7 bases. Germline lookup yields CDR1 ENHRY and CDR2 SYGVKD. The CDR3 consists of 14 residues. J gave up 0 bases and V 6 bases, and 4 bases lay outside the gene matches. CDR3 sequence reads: CAISQTGNQETQYF. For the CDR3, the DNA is TGTGCCATCAGCCAGACAGGGAACCAAGAGACCCAGTACTTC.

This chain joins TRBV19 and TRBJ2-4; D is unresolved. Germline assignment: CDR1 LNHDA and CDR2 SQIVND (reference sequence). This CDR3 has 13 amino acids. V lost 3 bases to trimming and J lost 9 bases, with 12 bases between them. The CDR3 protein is CASSIRKFVIQYF. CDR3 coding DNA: TGTGCCAGTAGTATCCGCAAATTTGTCATTCAGTACTTC. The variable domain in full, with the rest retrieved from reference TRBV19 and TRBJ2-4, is DGGITQSPKYLFRKEGQNVTLSCEQNLNHDAMYWYRQDPGQGLRLIYYSQIVNDFQKGDIAEGYSVSREKKESFPLTVTSAQKNPTAFYLCASSIRKFVIQYFGAGTRLSVL.

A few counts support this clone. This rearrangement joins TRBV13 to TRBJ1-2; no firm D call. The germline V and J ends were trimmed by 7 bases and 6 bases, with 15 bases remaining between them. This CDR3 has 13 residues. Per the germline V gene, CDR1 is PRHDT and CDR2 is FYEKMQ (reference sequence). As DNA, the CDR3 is TGTGCCAGCACCCCTCGCTACCCAAATGGCTACACCTTC. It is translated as CASTPRYPNGYTF.

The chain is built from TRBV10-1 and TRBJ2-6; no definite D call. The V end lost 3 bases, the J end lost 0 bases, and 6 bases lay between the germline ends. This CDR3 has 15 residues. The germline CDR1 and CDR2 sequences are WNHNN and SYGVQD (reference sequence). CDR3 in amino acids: CASSEWASGANVLTF. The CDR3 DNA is TGCGCCAGCAGTGAATGGGCCTCTGGGGCCAACGTCCTGACTTTC.

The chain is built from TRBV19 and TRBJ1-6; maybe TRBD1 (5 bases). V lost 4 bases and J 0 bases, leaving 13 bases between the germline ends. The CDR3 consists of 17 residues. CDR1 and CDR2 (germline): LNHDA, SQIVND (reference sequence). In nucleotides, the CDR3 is TGTGCCAGTAGTAAGCTACAGGCGAGCTCCTATAATTCACCCCTCCACTTT. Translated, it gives CASSKLQASSYNSPLHF.

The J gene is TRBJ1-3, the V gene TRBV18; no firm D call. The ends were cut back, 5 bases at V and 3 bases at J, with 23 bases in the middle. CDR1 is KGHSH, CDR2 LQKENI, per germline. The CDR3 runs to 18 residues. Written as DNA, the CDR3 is TGTGCCAGCTCAACAACCCCTCCCCCAGCTTCTCATGGAAACACCATATATTTT. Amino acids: CASSTTPPPASHGNTIYF. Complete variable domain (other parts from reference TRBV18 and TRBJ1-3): NAGVMQNPRHLVRRRGQEARLRCSPMKGHSHVYWYRQLPEEGLKFMVYLQKENIIDESGMPKERFSAEFPKEGPSILRIQQVVRGDSAAYFCASSTTPPPASHGNTIYFGEGSWLTVV.

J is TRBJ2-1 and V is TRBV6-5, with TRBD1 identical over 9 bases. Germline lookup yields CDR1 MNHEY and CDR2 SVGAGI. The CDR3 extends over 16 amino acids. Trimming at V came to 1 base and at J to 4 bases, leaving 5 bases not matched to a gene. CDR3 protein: CASSYLQGASYNEQFF. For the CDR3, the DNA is TGTGCCAGCAGTTACTTACAGGGGGCATCTTACAATGAGCAGTTCTTC.

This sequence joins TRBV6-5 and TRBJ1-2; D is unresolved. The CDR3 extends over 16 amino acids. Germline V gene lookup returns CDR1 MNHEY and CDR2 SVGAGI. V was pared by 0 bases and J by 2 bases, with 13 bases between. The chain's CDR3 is CASSYSIASSNYGYTF. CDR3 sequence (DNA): TGTGCCAGCAGTTACTCGATTGCCAGTTCAAACTATGGCTACACCTTC.

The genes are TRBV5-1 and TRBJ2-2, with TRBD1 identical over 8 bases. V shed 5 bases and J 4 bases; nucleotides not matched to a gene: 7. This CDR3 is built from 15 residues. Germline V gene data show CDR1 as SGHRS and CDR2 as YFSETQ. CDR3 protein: CASSWQGAGTGELFF. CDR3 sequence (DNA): TGCGCCAGCAGTTGGCAGGGGGCGGGCACCGGGGAGCTGTTTTTT. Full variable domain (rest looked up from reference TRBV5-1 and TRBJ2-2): KAGVTQTPRYLIKTRGQQVTLSCSPISGHRSVSWYQQTPGQGLQFLFEYFSETQRNKGNFPGRFSGRQFSNSRSEMNVSTLELGDSALYLCASSWQGAGTGELFFGEGSRLTVL.

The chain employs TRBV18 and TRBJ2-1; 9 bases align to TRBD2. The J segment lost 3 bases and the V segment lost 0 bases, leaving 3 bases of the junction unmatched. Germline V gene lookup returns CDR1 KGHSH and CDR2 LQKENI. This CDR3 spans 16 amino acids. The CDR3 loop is CASSPPTSGYYNEQFF. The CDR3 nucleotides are TGTGCCAGCTCACCACCGACTAGCGGATACTACAATGAGCAGTTCTTC. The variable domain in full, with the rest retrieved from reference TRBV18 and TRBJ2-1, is NAGVMQNPRHLVRRRGQEARLRCSPMKGHSHVYWYRQLPEEGLKFMVYLQKENIIDESGMPKERFSAEFPKEGPSILRIQQVVRGDSAAYFCASSPPTSGYYNEQFFGPGTRLTVL.

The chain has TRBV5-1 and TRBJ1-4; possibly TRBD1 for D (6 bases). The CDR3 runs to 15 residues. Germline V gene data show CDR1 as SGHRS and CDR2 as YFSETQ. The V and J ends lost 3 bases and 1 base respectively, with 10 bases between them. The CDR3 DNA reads TGCGCCAGCAGCTCGACAGGTGTAACTAATGAAAAACTGTTTTTT. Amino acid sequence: CASSSTGVTNEKLFF.

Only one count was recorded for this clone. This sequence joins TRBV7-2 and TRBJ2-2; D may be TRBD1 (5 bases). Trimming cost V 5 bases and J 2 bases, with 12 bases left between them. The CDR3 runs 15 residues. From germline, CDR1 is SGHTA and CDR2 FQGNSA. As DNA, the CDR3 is TGTGCCAGCAGCCCGGACATTTACAACACCGGGGAGCTGTTTTTT. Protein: CASSPDIYNTGELFF.

Here the CDR3 reads CASSTRTSGNNEQFF. Here the CDR3 DNA reads TGTGCCAGCAGCACCCGGACTAGCGGAAACAATGAGCAGTTCTTC. The rearrangement joins TRBV11-3 to TRBJ2-1; 10 bases are shared with TRBD2. The length of the CDR3 is 15 residues. The germline gives CDR1 SGHNT, CDR2 YENEEA. V was pared by 5 bases and J by 5 bases, with 6 bases of the junction left unmatched. Using reference TRBV11-3 and TRBJ2-1 for the parts outside the CDR3, the full variable domain is EAGVVQSPRYKIIEKKQPVAFWCNPISGHNTLYWYLQNLGQGPELLIRYENEEAVDDSQLPKDRFSAERLKGVDSTLKIQPAELGDSAVYLCASSTRTSGNNEQFFGPGTRLTVL.

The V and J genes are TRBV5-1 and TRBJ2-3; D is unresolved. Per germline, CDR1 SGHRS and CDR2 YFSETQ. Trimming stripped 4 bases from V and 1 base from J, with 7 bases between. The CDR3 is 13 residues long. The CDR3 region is CASSVEGTDTQYF. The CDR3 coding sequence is TGCGCCAGCAGCGTCGAGGGCACAGATACGCAGTATTTT.

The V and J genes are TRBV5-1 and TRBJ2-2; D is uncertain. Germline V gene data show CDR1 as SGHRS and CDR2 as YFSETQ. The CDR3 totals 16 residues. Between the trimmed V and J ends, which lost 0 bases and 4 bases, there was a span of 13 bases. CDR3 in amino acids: CASSLVQADLTGELFF. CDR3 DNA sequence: TGCGCCAGCAGCTTGGTTCAGGCTGATCTCACCGGGGAGCTGTTTTTT.

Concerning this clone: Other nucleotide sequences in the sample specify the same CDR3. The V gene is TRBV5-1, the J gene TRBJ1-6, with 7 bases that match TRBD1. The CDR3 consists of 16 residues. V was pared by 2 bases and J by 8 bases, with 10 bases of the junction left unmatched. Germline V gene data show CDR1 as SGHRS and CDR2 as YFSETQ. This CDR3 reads CASSLGTVGLYSPLHF. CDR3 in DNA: TGCGCCAGCAGCTTAGGGACAGTCGGCTTATATTCACCCCTCCACTTT.